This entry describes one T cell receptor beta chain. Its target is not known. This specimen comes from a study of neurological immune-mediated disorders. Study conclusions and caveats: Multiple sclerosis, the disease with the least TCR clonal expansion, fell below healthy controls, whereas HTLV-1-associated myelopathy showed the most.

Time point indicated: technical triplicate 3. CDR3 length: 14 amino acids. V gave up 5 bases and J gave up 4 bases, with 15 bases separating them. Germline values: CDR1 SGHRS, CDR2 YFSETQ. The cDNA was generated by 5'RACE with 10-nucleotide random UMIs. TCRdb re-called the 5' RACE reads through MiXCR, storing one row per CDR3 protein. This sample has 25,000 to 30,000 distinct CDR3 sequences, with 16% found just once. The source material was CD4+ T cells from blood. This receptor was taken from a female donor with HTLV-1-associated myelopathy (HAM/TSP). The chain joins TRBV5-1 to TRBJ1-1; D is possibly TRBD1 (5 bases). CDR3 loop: CASRGRITSTEAFF. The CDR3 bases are TGCGCCAGCAGGGGGCGAATAACGAGCACTGAAGCTTTCTTT.